The TCR beta chain described here comes from a study of shared clonotypes between healthy human individuals. Cells designated naive CD8 were CD45RO-negative and were positively selected for CCR7, with terminally differentiated effector memory CD45RA+ cells excluded. The table came from immunoSEQ multiplex PCR; TCRdb's copy has only in-frame clones and leaves some out. The data hold hundreds of thousands of clones, with over 90% observed a single time. The sequence was obtained from a man in his thirties or forties in good health. The sample was naive CD8+ T cells sorted from blood.

CDR3: CASSSSGRDYEQYF. CDR3 DNA: TGTGCCAGCTCATCCTCGGGACGGGACTACGAGCAGTACTTC. The rearrangement links TRBV18 to TRBJ2-7, with D perhaps given as TRBD1 or TRBD2 (5 bases each). CDR1 KGHSH and CDR2 LQKENI come from the germline V gene. With 5 bases removed from V and 3 bases from J, the gap between germline ends came to 14 bases. The CDR3 covers 14 residues. Drawing the rest from reference TRBV18 and TRBJ2-7, the complete variable domain is NAGVMQNPRHLVRRRGQEARLRCSPMKGHSHVYWYRQLPEEGLKFMVYLQKENIIDESGMPKERFSAEFPKEGPSILRIQQVVRGDSAAYFCASSSSGRDYEQYFGPGTRLTVT.